The 28 T cell receptor beta chains listed next were all sequenced from one sample in a study of T-cell memory formation after mild COVID-19. One entry per CDR3 protein results from TCRdb running MiXCR on the 5' RACE reads. The data contain 540,000 or so distinct CDR3 sequences, roughly 22% of them singletons. Sequenced sample: PBMCs or a T cell subset sorted from them (not recorded which). The receptors shown here come from an adult woman who had mild COVID-19 (a few samples of this study predate the infection). Cell type and time point are not known.

This clonotype showed up many times. The chain links TRBV4-1 to TRBJ2-7; D ambiguous. V lost 0 bases to trimming and J lost 0 bases, with 6 bases between them. This CDR3 is 14 amino acids long. Germline V gives CDR1 MGHRA, CDR2 YSYEKL. In DNA, the CDR3 is TGCGCCAGCAGCCAAGATTATGGCTCCTACGAGCAGTACTTC. This translates into CASSQDYGSYEQYF.

This chain joins TRBV5-1 and TRBJ2-3; weak D call: TRBD1 (7 bases). The V end lost 4 bases, the J end lost 2 bases, and 14 bases lay between the germline ends. The CDR3 sequence is 15 residues long. Germline-derived CDR1 and CDR2 are SGHRS and YFSETQ. For the CDR3, the DNA is TGCGCCAGCAGCGGGGGGACAGTCTCCACAGATACGCAGTATTTT. Its protein product is CASSGGTVSTDTQYF.

With regard to this clonotype: Since a much larger clone is just one base distant, this may be a read error. This rearrangement joins TRBV5-6 to TRBJ1-2, with a weak D call TRBD1 (5 bases). Germline CDR1 reads SGHDT; CDR2 reads YYEEEE. The CDR3 extends over 12 amino acids. The CDR3 DNA reads TGTGCCAGCAGGACAGAGGCCTATGGCTACCCCTTC. It encodes CASRTEAYGYPF.

The table lists this clonotype with a count of one. The rearrangement uses TRBV7-9 and TRBJ2-3; no clear D gene. Germline CDR1 and CDR2: SEHNR and FQNEAQ (reference sequence). Trimming stripped 5 bases from V and 2 bases from J, with 14 bases between. The length of the CDR3 is 15 residues. The CDR3 coding sequence is TGTGCCAGCAGCCCGACATCCCTCGACACAGATACGCAGTATTTT. Encoded protein: CASSPTSLDTDTQYF.

The rearrangement joins TRBV6-5 to TRBJ2-3; 8 bases line up with TRBD1. CDR1 MNHEY and CDR2 SVGAGI come from the germline V gene. There are 15 residues in the CDR3. Trimming took 6 bases from V and 2 from J; bases not matched to a gene: 7. Here the CDR3 DNA reads TGTGCCAGCAGAGACAGGGGAGCCAACACAGATACGCAGTATTTT. As protein: CASRDRGANTDTQYF.

The gene calls are TRBV24-1 and TRBJ2-1, with 7 nucleotides matching TRBD1. From germline, CDR1 is KGHDR and CDR2 SFDVKD. The ends lost 4 bases at V and 6 bases at J; junction bases unmatched: 8. The CDR3 is 15 amino acids. This CDR3 is CATSDPGQSLNEQFF. CDR3 sequence (DNA): TGTGCCACCAGTGACCCGGGACAGTCCCTCAATGAGCAGTTCTTC.

The chain couples TRBV5-1 to TRBJ1-5, with 9 bases identical to TRBD1. CDR3 length: 16 amino acids. CDR1 and CDR2 from the germline V gene are SGHRS and YFSETQ. With V trimmed by 4 bases and J by 4 bases, 9 bases remained unmatched. The CDR3 coding sequence is TGCGCCAGCAGCGATTATCCGGGACAGGGAAATCAGCCCCAGCATTTT. Translated, it gives CASSDYPGQGNQPQHF.

This clonotype has ten or more counts. This chain connects TRBV7-2 to TRBJ2-7; D unresolved. Trimming left V 4 bases short and J 9 bases short, with 13 bases between. The CDR3 is 12 amino acids. CDR1 is SGHTA, CDR2 FQGNSA, per germline. In DNA form, the CDR3 reads TGTGCCAGCAGCTCCCGAGGTGCCGGGCAGTACTTC. This codes for CASSSRGAGQYF. Full variable domain (rest looked up from reference TRBV7-2 and TRBJ2-7): GAGVSQSPSNKVTEKGKDVELRCDPISGHTALYWYRQSLGQGLEFLIYFQGNSAPDKSGLPSDRFSAERTGGSVSTLTIQRTQQEDSAVYLCASSSRGAGQYFGPGTRLTVT.

The chain links TRBV13 to TRBJ1-2; perhaps TRBD1 as D (6 bases). Trimming pared 5 bases from V and 2 bases from J, leaving 12 bases between. The CDR3 spans 14 residues. CDR1 and CDR2 from the germline V gene are PRHDT and FYEKMQ (reference sequence). The CDR3 is CASSPGTTNYGYTF. The CDR3 nucleotides read TGTGCCAGCAGCCCCGGGACAACCAACTATGGCTACACCTTC. Supplemented by reference TRBV13 and TRBJ1-2, the full variable domain reads AAGVIQSPRHLIKEKRETATLKCYPIPRHDTVYWYQQGPGQDPQFLISFYEKMQSDKGSIPDRFSAQQFSDYHSELNMSSLELGDSALYFCASSPGTTNYGYTFGSGTRLTVV.

The chain employs TRBV2 and TRBJ2-7; 11 bases align to TRBD2. This CDR3 has 15 residues. V shed 8 bases, J shed 2 bases, and the junction held 8 bases outside the gene matches. Germline V gives CDR1 SNHLY, CDR2 FYNNEI. CDR3 DNA sequence: TGTGCCAGCGGCAAGACTAGCGGGAACCCCTACGAGCAGTACTTC. Translating it yields CASGKTSGNPYEQYF.

This chain connects TRBV19 to TRBJ2-1, with D possibly being TRBD1 or TRBD2 (5 bases each). The germline V and J ends were trimmed by 6 bases and 2 bases, with 17 bases remaining between them. The CDR3 runs to 16 residues. The germline V gene has CDR1 LNHDA and CDR2 SQIVND (reference sequence). CDR3 loop: CASSPQGTVTYNEQFF. For the CDR3, the DNA is TGTGCCAGTAGCCCACAAGGGACGGTAACCTACAATGAGCAGTTCTTC.

The chain combines TRBV30 with TRBJ2-5; D might be TRBD2 (6 bases). The V and J ends lost 1 base and 4 bases respectively, with 10 bases between them. Germline CDR1 and CDR2: GTSNPN and SVGIG (reference sequence). The length of the CDR3 is 13 residues. The CDR3 nucleotides are TGTGCCTGGAGTGGAGGAGGGGCAGAGACCCAGTACTTC. Encoded protein: CAWSGGGAETQYF.

This clonotype was found a few times. The chain links TRBV6-5 to TRBJ1-5; tentatively, D is TRBD1 (5 bases). The germline CDR1 and CDR2 sequences are MNHEY and SVGAGI. V was trimmed by 5 bases and J by 4 bases, leaving 21 bases between them. CDR3 length: 17 residues. The CDR3 spells CASSPALGTGSNQPQHF. CDR3 in DNA: TGTGCCAGCAGTCCCGCGTTGGGAACAGGCTCAAATCAGCCCCAGCATTTT.

In its sample, this clonotype was seen a few times. The rearrangement joins TRBV6-5 to TRBJ1-1; 10 bases are a match to TRBD1. CDR3 length: 14 residues. Germline V lookup: CDR1 MNHEY, CDR2 SVGAGI. V dropped 2 bases and J dropped 6; count of bases not matched to a gene: 3. The CDR3 protein is CASSYDRGLAEAFF. In DNA, the CDR3 is TGTGCCAGCAGTTACGACAGGGGGCTGGCTGAAGCTTTCTTT.

This clonotype came up a few times. V and J are TRBV7-2 and TRBJ2-1, with TRBD1 as a possible D gene (6 bases). Germline-derived CDR1 and CDR2 are SGHTA and FQGNSA. Deletions cut 8 bases from V and 5 bases from J, with 16 bases between. The CDR3 contains 14 residues. The CDR3 coding sequence is TGTGCCAGCCTTTTGAGGGGGAAAAACAATGAGCAGTTCTTC. This sequence encodes CASLLRGKNNEQFF.

The V call is TRBV12-3 or TRBV12-4, the J call TRBJ1-2; the match to TRBD1 covers 7 bases. CDR3 length: 13 amino acids. V was clipped by 6 bases and J by 7 bases; unmatched bases: 8. This CDR3 reads CASSKQGPGGYTF. CDR3 coding DNA: TGTGCCAGCAGCAAACAGGGGCCGGGTGGCTACACCTTC.

The chain employs TRBV9 and TRBJ2-1; 9 nucleotides match TRBD2. Per germline, CDR1 SGDLS and CDR2 YYNGEE. This CDR3 spans 20 amino acids. With 0 bases clipped from V and 1 base from J, the junction kept 14 bases outside the gene matches. CDR3 in DNA: TGTGCCAGCAGCGTAGAGGTTAGAGGGGAACTAGCGGGTTCCTACAATGAGCAGTTCTTC. It encodes CASSVEVRGELAGSYNEQFF.

This clonotype was seen only a few times. V is TRBV20-1 and J is TRBJ2-7; 7 nucleotides line up with TRBD2. After removal of 0 bases from V and 3 bases from J, the junction contained 8 bases not matched to a gene. The CDR3 totals 15 residues. CDR1 is DFQATT and CDR2 is SNEGSKA in the germline V gene (reference sequence). Written as DNA, the CDR3 is TGCAGTGCTAGAGATCCAGGACTAGTGTACTACGAGCAGTACTTC. The encoded protein is CSARDPGLVYYEQYF.

The rearrangement joins TRBV20-1 to TRBJ2-1, with TRBD2 matching over 7 bases. Germline-derived CDR1 and CDR2 are DFQATT and SNEGSKA (reference sequence). Trimming cost V 0 bases and J 9 bases; bases outside gene matches: 11. This CDR3 is built from 15 residues. The CDR3 loop reads CSAREGAGRRPEQFF. CDR3 bases: TGCAGTGCTAGAGAGGGAGCGGGACGCCGACCTGAGCAGTTCTTC.

The chain is built from TRBV7-9 and TRBJ1-1; a possible D gene is TRBD1 (6 bases). V gave up 2 bases and J gave up 8 bases, with 12 bases separating them. The length of the CDR3 is 13 residues. Germline V gene lookup returns CDR1 SEHNR and CDR2 FQNEAQ (reference sequence). Written as DNA, the CDR3 is TGTGCCAGCAGCTTACAGGGGAGGTTGGAAGCTTTCTTT. Protein sequence: CASSLQGRLEAFF.

The chain combines TRBV12-3 or TRBV12-4 with TRBJ2-2; possible D gene TRBD2, 5 bases. The CDR3 length is 14 residues. V was cut by 3 bases and J by 6 bases, with 11 bases left in between. CDR3 loop: CASSFPGSPGELFF. The CDR3 nucleotides are TGTGCCAGCAGTTTCCCGGGAAGCCCCGGGGAGCTGTTTTTT.

The V call is TRBV15, the J call TRBJ2-7, with D perhaps matching TRBD1 or TRBD2 (5 bases each). Trimming pared 5 bases from V and 1 base from J, leaving 15 bases between. This CDR3 contains 15 residues. Germline V gives CDR1 LNHNV, CDR2 YYDKDF (reference sequence). The CDR3 sequence is CATSVGTAASYEQYF. CDR3 nucleotide sequence: TGTGCCACCAGCGTAGGGACCGCGGCGTCCTACGAGCAGTACTTC. The full variable domain, in which reference TRBV15 and TRBJ2-7 provide the parts outside the CDR3, is DAMVIQNPRYQVTQFGKPVTLSCSQTLNHNVMYWYQQKSSQAPKLLFHYYDKDFNNEADTPDNFQSRRPNTSFCFLDIRSPGLGDTAMYLCATSVGTAASYEQYFGPGTRLTVT.

This clonotype showed up many times. V and J are TRBV24-1 and TRBJ2-1; D ambiguous. With 4 bases removed from V and 10 bases from J, the gap between germline ends came to 16 bases. The CDR3 extends over 14 amino acids. The germline CDR1 and CDR2 sequences are KGHDR and SFDVKD. In nucleotides, the CDR3 is TGTGCCACCAGTGACGATAACCTTTTGCGGGAGCAGTTCTTC. Translated: CATSDDNLLREQFF.

In this sample, this clonotype turned up once. The chain uses TRBV27 and TRBJ2-7; maybe TRBD2 (6 bases). Germline loops: CDR1 MNHEY, CDR2 SMNVEV (reference sequence). The V end lost 0 bases, the J end lost 0 bases, and 18 bases lay between the germline ends. This CDR3 has 18 residues. Here the CDR3 reads CASSLSYRGAVASYEQYF. The CDR3 region has the DNA TGTGCCAGCAGTTTATCGTACCGCGGGGCTGTGGCCTCCTACGAGCAGTACTTC.

This clonotype has a handful of counts. The chain couples TRBV5-1 to TRBJ2-2, with D tentatively TRBD1 (8 bases). Germline values: CDR1 SGHRS, CDR2 YFSETQ. This CDR3 comprises 18 residues. The V gene lost 2 bases and the J gene lost 2 bases, with 19 bases spanning the gap. The CDR3 coding sequence is TGCGCCAGCAGCTTCTTCGGGGGGACAGGACTCAACACCGGGGAGCTGTTTTTT. This gives the protein CASSFFGGTGLNTGELFF. The entire variable domain, with the rest obtained from reference TRBV5-1 and TRBJ2-2, is as follows: KAGVTQTPRYLIKTRGQQVTLSCSPISGHRSVSWYQQTPGQGLQFLFEYFSETQRNKGNFPGRFSGRQFSNSRSEMNVSTLELGDSALYLCASSFFGGTGLNTGELFFGEGSRLTVL.

This clonotype was found a few times. This rearrangement joins TRBV20-1 to TRBJ1-2; the D is unclear. This CDR3 has 13 residues. Trimming took off 6 bases at V and 1 base at J, with 12 bases between the two ends. Per germline, CDR1 DFQATT and CDR2 SNEGSKA (reference sequence). CDR3 in amino acids: CSAPMGVNYGYTF. Written as DNA, the CDR3 is TGCAGTGCCCCAATGGGTGTTAACTATGGCTACACCTTC.

In its sample, this clonotype was seen many times. The chain combines TRBV3-1 with TRBJ2-5; D might be TRBD1 (6 bases). The CDR3 has 14 residues. Germline values: CDR1 LGHDT, CDR2 YNNKEL (reference sequence). V lost 4 bases, J lost 2 bases, and 11 bases lay in between. The CDR3 DNA is TGTGCCAGCAGCCGCGCAGGGGCTCAAGAGACCCAGTACTTC. Amino acids: CASSRAGAQETQYF.

V usage is TRBV12-3 or TRBV12-4 and J usage is TRBJ1-6, with 7 bases aligning to TRBD1. CDR3 length equals 14 residues. The ends lost 5 bases at V and 8 bases at J; junction bases unmatched: 6. In DNA, the CDR3 is TGTGCCAGCAGTCGACAGGGAATGGATTCACCCCTCCACTTT. Translation: CASSRQGMDSPLHF.